This TCR beta chain was identified in a study of identical twins. Study-level points and caveats: For out-of-frame beta sequences, excess twin sharing was weaker. A cross-sectional statistical analysis, not follow-up of the same donors, supported the conclusions.

This clonotype was seen many times. Its antigen is unknown. TCRdb independently ran MiXCR on the 5' RACE reads; one entry per CDR3 protein. The table includes roughly 570,000 distinct CDR3 sequences, 9% to 10% detected once. Deletions cut 7 bases from V and 5 bases from J, with 26 bases between. This CDR3 spans 17 amino acids. The same sample was also studied in work on yellow fever vaccine responses in identical twins. This second study says: Among the twins, the vaccine T cell response reportedly seemed partly convergent and partly personalized.

The source is a woman aged 18-35 years in good health. The sample taken for sequencing was PBMCs. The rearrangement links TRBV12-3 or TRBV12-4 to TRBJ2-5; maybe TRBD1 (6 bases). CDR3 in DNA: TGTGCCAGCATGCGTCGAAGAGTGGGGGCGGATGAGGAGACCCAGTACTTC. It yields the protein CASMRRRVGADEETQYF.